What follows describes a single T cell receptor (beta chain). As yet, its antigen is unknown. Libraries were prepared by immunoSEQ multiplex PCR; TCRdb keeps only in-frame clonotypes and omits some of them. This table holds 45,000 to 65,000 clones, over 70% found once. The CDR3 has 11 amino acids. In germline, CDR1 is DFQATT, CDR2 SNEGSKA (reference sequence). The V segment lost 7 bases and the J segment 4 bases; nucleotides outside the gene matches: 3. The source of the sample is a study of T cell responses to AZD1222 COVID-19 vaccine. Study findings and constraints: Increased Spike-specific TCR breadth and depth were observed after two AZD1222 doses. A reported finding is that nearly half of spike-specific TCRs target unmutated variant regions. The donors showed a predominance of white British ancestry and of females, with possible underestimation of clonal diversity. Repertoire collection took place solely once the T cell response had peaked.

The receptor comes from an adult in good health. V is TRBV20-1 and J is TRBJ2-5, with 7 bases identical to TRBD1. Here the sequenced sample was peripheral blood, taken on day 0 of AZD1222 vaccination. CDR3 sequence (DNA): TGCAGTGGAAGGGACAGAGAGACCCAGTACTTC. Translation: CSGRDRETQYF.